A selection of T cell receptor beta chains follows, all from one sample in a study of T cells after yellow fever vaccination. From the 5' RACE reads, TCRdb called clonotypes with MiXCR, one entry per CDR3 protein. Of under 250,000 distinct CDR3 sequences in the sample, around 3.1% were seen once. Specimen: CD4+ T cells sorted from PBMCs, collected 10 days after the yellow fever booster vaccination. These receptors came from a man younger than 30 who received the YFV17D yellow fever vaccine. CDR3s include the opening cysteine and the closing phenylalanine or tryptophan. The order of the fields is D gene, J gene, V gene, clone size, CDR3 protein, CDR3 DNA. The D gene is left open where the match is weak. Size values are once, few and many counts, or a class for expanded clones, and some rows have none.

d_call: TRBD1; j_call: TRBJ1-6; v_call: TRBV7-2; clone_size: few; cdr3_aa: CASSLYGTGFHF; cdr3_nt: TGTGCCAGCAGCTTATACGGGACAGGCTTCCACTTT
d_call: NA; j_call: TRBJ2-2; v_call: TRBV4-1; clone_size: many; cdr3_aa: CASSARRATGELFF; cdr3_nt: TGCGCCAGCAGTGCCCGCAGGGCCACCGGGGAGCTGTTTTTT
d_call: TRBD1; j_call: TRBJ2-7; v_call: TRBV7-2; clone_size: few; cdr3_aa: CASITRTGSGEQYF; cdr3_nt: TGTGCCAGCATCACCCGGACAGGGTCCGGCGAGCAGTACTTC
d_call: TRBD2; j_call: TRBJ2-2; v_call: TRBV5-1; clone_size: many; cdr3_aa: CASSRTRPGELFF; cdr3_nt: TGCGCCAGCAGCCGGACTAGGCCCGGGGAGCTGTTTTTT
d_call: NA; j_call: TRBJ1-1; v_call: TRBV5-6; clone_size: many; cdr3_aa: CASSLARDGFGTEAFF; cdr3_nt: TGTGCCAGCAGCTTGGCCCGTGACGGCTTTGGCACTGAAGCTTTCTTT
d_call: TRBD2; j_call: TRBJ2-3; v_call: TRBV5-4; clone_size: NA; cdr3_aa: CASSLKLAGGTDTQYF; cdr3_nt: TGTGCCAGCAGCTTGAAACTAGCGGGGGGAACCGATACGCAGTATTTT
d_call: NA; j_call: TRBJ2-5; v_call: TRBV5-6; clone_size: many; cdr3_aa: CASSLGAGKTQYF; cdr3_nt: TGTGCCAGCAGCTTGGGGGCCGGGAAGACCCAGTACTTC
d_call: NA; j_call: TRBJ2-1; v_call: TRBV5-4; clone_size: many; cdr3_aa: CASSSSRRGNNEQFF; cdr3_nt: TGTGCCAGCAGCTCCAGCCGGAGGGGAAACAATGAGCAGTTCTTC
d_call: TRBD2; j_call: TRBJ2-3; v_call: TRBV7-2; clone_size: many; cdr3_aa: CASSLPLAGGDTQYF; cdr3_nt: TGTGCCAGCAGCTTACCGCTAGCGGGGGGCGATACGCAGTATTTT
d_call: NA; j_call: TRBJ2-2; v_call: TRBV12-3/TRBV12-4; clone_size: few; cdr3_aa: CASIKWGTGELFF; cdr3_nt: TGTGCCAGCATAAAATGGGGGACCGGGGAGCTGTTTTTT
d_call: NA; j_call: TRBJ1-5; v_call: TRBV20-1; clone_size: many; cdr3_aa: CSASPQGSGSGQPQHF; cdr3_nt: TGCAGTGCTAGCCCCCAGGGCTCGGGAAGCGGTCAGCCCCAGCATTTT
d_call: NA; j_call: TRBJ1-4; v_call: TRBV12-3/TRBV12-4; clone_size: many; cdr3_aa: CASSVAGRRNEKLFF; cdr3_nt: TGTGCCAGCAGTGTCGCGGGACGTCGTAATGAAAAACTGTTTTTT